This passage covers 15 T cell receptor beta chains from one sample sequenced in a study of OX40 agonist ivuxolimab in advanced cancers. Some clones are missing from TCRdb's copy, which holds only in-frame ones; the method was immunoSEQ multiplex PCR. The sample has tens of thousands of clones, 80% to 90% seen once. The specimen comprised CD4+ or CD8+ T cells sorted from blood, sampled in a trial of the OX40 agonist ivuxolimab. The receptors derive from an adult with an advanced solid tumor such as melanoma, head and neck, liver or kidney cancer.

This clone has just one count. The rearrangement joins TRBV28 to TRBJ2-7; 7 nucleotides line up with TRBD1. V was pared by 6 bases and J by 6 bases, with 5 bases of the junction left unmatched. CDR1 is MDHEN and CDR2 is SYDVKM in the germline V gene. CDR3 length: 12 residues. CDR3 residues: CASRSTGLEQYF. The CDR3 coding sequence is TGTGCCAGCAGATCGACAGGGCTCGAGCAGTACTTC.

The genes are TRBV7-9 and TRBJ2-7; 9 nucleotides agree with TRBD2. This CDR3 contains 13 residues. J was trimmed by 2 bases and V by 8 bases; bases with no gene match: 4. Germline CDR1 and CDR2: SEHNR and FQNEAQ (reference sequence). The CDR3 is CASSREGAYEQYF. The CDR3 DNA reads as TGTGCCAGCTCGCGGGAGGGCGCCTACGAGCAGTACTTC.

Details on this clone: The sample contains more than one DNA sequence encoding this CDR3. The rearrangement joins TRBV5-1 to TRBJ2-7; 9 bases are shared with TRBD1. CDR1 and CDR2 from the germline V gene are SGHRS and YFSETQ. The CDR3 is made up of 14 amino acids. Trimming at V came to 0 bases and at J to 2 bases, leaving 0 bases not matched to a gene. CDR3 DNA sequence: TGCGCCAGCAGCTTGGGACAGGGGGCCTACGAGCAGTACTTC. This codes for CASSLGQGAYEQYF.

The rearrangement joins TRBV30 to TRBJ2-7; TRBD2 agrees at 7 bases. CDR1 and CDR2 from the germline V gene are GTSNPN and SVGIG (reference sequence). This CDR3 region has 14 residues. J was trimmed by 2 bases and V by 3 bases; bases with no gene match: 7. CDR3 sequence reads: CAWSRGGPPYEQYF. The CDR3 DNA is TGTGCCTGGAGCCGCGGGGGTCCTCCCTACGAGCAGTACTTC.

The V gene is TRBV5-1, the J gene TRBJ2-7; TRBD1 matches at 9 bases. Per germline, CDR1 SGHRS and CDR2 YFSETQ. The CDR3 is 14 residues long. With 3 bases clipped from V and 5 bases from J, the junction kept 6 bases outside the gene matches. The CDR3 DNA reads TGCGCCAGCAGCTACACAGGGGGCCTCGACGAGCAGTACTTC. It translates to CASSYTGGLDEQYF. Supplemented by reference TRBV5-1 and TRBJ2-7, the full variable domain reads KAGVTQTPRYLIKTRGQQVTLSCSPISGHRSVSWYQQTPGQGLQFLFEYFSETQRNKGNFPGRFSGRQFSNSRSEMNVSTLELGDSALYLCASSYTGGLDEQYFGPGTRLTVT.

This chain uses TRBV6-1 with TRBJ2-7, with 7 nucleotides matching TRBD1. Trimming removed 11 bases from V and 0 bases from J; junction bases left unmatched: 10. There are 14 residues in the CDR3. Germline V gives CDR1 MNHNS, CDR2 SASEGT. The CDR3 protein is CAGAPTGSSYEQYF. For the CDR3, the DNA is TGTGCCGGAGCCCCGACAGGGAGCTCCTACGAGCAGTACTTC.

The gene calls are TRBV9 and TRBJ2-1, with D possibly called TRBD1 or TRBD2 (6 bases each). CDR1 SGDLS and CDR2 YYNGEE come from the germline V gene. This CDR3 region has 13 residues. Trimming stripped 2 bases from V and 5 bases from J, with 8 bases between. CDR3: CASSVRGDNEQFF. DNA for the CDR3: TGTGCCAGCAGCGTTAGGGGGGACAATGAGCAGTTCTTC.

This sequence joins TRBV4-1 and TRBJ1-1; weak D call: TRBD1 (5 bases). The CDR3 is 14 residues long. Germline V lookup: CDR1 MGHRA, CDR2 YSYEKL. V dropped 1 base and J dropped 1 base, with 7 bases sitting between them. The CDR3 spells CASSQVGGNTEAFF. In DNA, the CDR3 is TGCGCCAGCAGCCAAGTGGGGGGGAACACTGAAGCTTTCTTT.

This chain links TRBV19 with TRBJ2-5, with D tentatively TRBD1 (7 bases). The length of the CDR3 is 15 residues. Germline CDR1 LNHDA, CDR2 SQIVND (reference sequence). Deletions cut 5 bases from V and 0 bases from J, with 13 bases between. The CDR3 loop reads CASSSGGTDQETQYF. The CDR3 region has the DNA TGTGCCAGTAGTTCAGGGGGGACGGACCAAGAGACCCAGTACTTC.

The chain is built from TRBV2 and TRBJ2-7; weak D call: TRBD2 (6 bases). Per the germline V gene, CDR1 is SNHLY and CDR2 is FYNNEI. This CDR3 contains 15 residues. Between the trimmed V and J ends, which lost 7 bases and 2 bases, there was a span of 18 bases. CDR3 sequence (DNA): TGTGCCAGCATTCAAATGGTAGCGGTGGCCTACGAGCAGTACTTC. Protein: CASIQMVAVAYEQYF.

About this clone: Other DNA sequences of this sample code for an identical CDR3. The chain is built from TRBV5-6 and TRBJ2-1; no definite D call. Germline V gene data show CDR1 as SGHDT and CDR2 as YYEEEE. This CDR3 has 11 amino acids. V lost 2 bases and J lost 4, with 1 base in between. The CDR3 protein is CASSLYNEQFF. The CDR3 DNA reads TGTGCCAGCAGCTTATACAATGAGCAGTTCTTC.

This sequence joins TRBV6-5 and TRBJ2-3; tentative D call: TRBD1 (6 bases). The CDR3 covers 15 residues. Germline V lookup: CDR1 MNHEY, CDR2 SVGAGI. V was cut by 0 bases and J by 5 bases, with 12 bases left in between. The CDR3 DNA is TGTGCCAGCAGTTACTCGGACAGAAGTATAGATACGCAGTATTTT. Residues: CASSYSDRSIDTQYF.

The rearrangement joins TRBV28 to TRBJ2-7; D ambiguous. From germline, CDR1 is MDHEN and CDR2 SYDVKM. This CDR3 comprises 12 residues. With 7 bases removed from V and 3 bases from J, the gap between germline ends came to 10 bases. CDR3 nucleotides: TGTGCCAGCACCCGCAGCGACTACGAGCAGTACTTC. This encodes CASTRSDYEQYF. Using reference TRBV28 and TRBJ2-7 for the parts outside the CDR3, the full variable domain is DVKVTQSSRYLVKRTGEKVFLECVQDMDHENMFWYRQDPGLGLRLIYFSYDVKMKEKGDIPEGYSVSREKKERFSLILESASTNQTSMYLCASTRSDYEQYFGPGTRLTVT.

The chain is built from TRBV5-1 and TRBJ1-1; possible D gene TRBD1, 5 bases. V lost 7 bases and J 0 bases, leaving 10 bases between the germline ends. Germline CDR1 is SGHRS and CDR2 is YFSETQ. This CDR3 has 13 amino acids. CDR3 residues: CASGTAMNTEAFF. The CDR3 DNA is TGCGCCAGCGGGACGGCGATGAACACTGAAGCTTTCTTT. Full variable domain (remainder filled in from reference TRBV5-1 and TRBJ1-1): KAGVTQTPRYLIKTRGQQVTLSCSPISGHRSVSWYQQTPGQGLQFLFEYFSETQRNKGNFPGRFSGRQFSNSRSEMNVSTLELGDSALYLCASGTAMNTEAFFGQGTRLTVV.

The rearrangement uses TRBV12-5 and TRBJ2-2; the D is unclear. Germline V gives CDR1 LGHNT, CDR2 FRNRAP. V dropped 1 base and J dropped 7 bases, with 10 bases sitting between them. CDR3 length: 14 amino acids. This CDR3 reads CASGLGPVGGELFF. CDR3 sequence (DNA): TGTGCTAGTGGTTTGGGCCCAGTCGGCGGGGAGCTGTTTTTT. The variable domain in full, with the rest retrieved from reference TRBV12-5 and TRBJ2-2, is DARVTQTPRHKVTEMGQEVTMRCQPILGHNTVFWYRQTMMQGLELLAYFRNRAPLDDSGMPKDRFSAEMPDATLATLKIQPSEPRDSAVYFCASGLGPVGGELFFGEGSRLTVL.